This TCR beta chain stems from a study of T cells in Graves' hyperthyroidism and ophthalmopathy. Study outcomes and limitations: Model output signaled ophthalmopathy a median approximately 6.2 months ahead of onset. Blood also carried most thyroid clonotypes expanded above 0.001.

An absence of ophthalmopathy progression within 18 months meant stable Graves' hyperthyroidism. The study enrolled patients aged 18 to 65 with newly diagnosed hyperthyroidism of under 2 months' duration. The TCR beta CDR3 regions underwent amplification using RNA transcripts as the source. With the HTBI primer set, the TCR CDR3 went through a first round of RT-PCR. MiXCR, run by TCRdb on the multiplex PCR reads, gives a single entry per CDR3 protein. Among just over 550,000 distinct CDR3 sequences, roughly 46% were seen once, and the ten largest hold 8% to 8.5%. CDR3 length equals 16 residues. The germline CDR1 and CDR2 sequences are SGHAT and FQNNGV. V shed 1 base and J 5 bases; nucleotides not matched to a gene: 6. This clonotype was counted only a few times. Its antigen remains unknown.

This TCR derives from a woman between 18 and 29 years old with Graves' hyperthyroidism. The sample was peripheral blood or thyroid tissue (not recorded which). The chain uses TRBV11-2 and TRBJ2-2; 8 nucleotides align to TRBD1. The CDR3 region has the DNA TGTGCCAGCAGCTTAGTTGCAGGGGGCCGTACCGGGGAGCTGTTTTTT. Its translation: CASSLVAGGRTGELFF.